The next 17 T cell receptor beta chains were all read from a single sample in a study of cytomegalovirus exposure and HLA in healthy donors. PCR was performed using 60 Vbeta and 13 Jbeta primers. Profiled with immunoSEQ multiplex PCR; TCRdb holds only in-frame clones, not every one. Among some 150,000 clones listed, 60% to 80% were seen once. The sequenced sample was PBMCs. These TCRs come from a man younger than 40 in good health and CMV-seropositive.

This rearrangement joins TRBV7-9 to TRBJ2-5; D might be TRBD1 (5 bases). The CDR3 length is 16 residues. Per the germline V gene, CDR1 is SEHNR and CDR2 is FQNEAQ (reference sequence). V lost 5 bases and J lost 1, with 17 bases in between. CDR3 nucleotides: TGTGCCAGCAGCCGCAACAATGTACAGGTCCAAGAGACCCAGTACTTC. Its translation is CASSRNNVQVQETQYF.

This rearrangement joins TRBV10-1 to TRBJ1-6; D possibly corresponds to TRBD1 (6 bases). This CDR3 has 13 residues. Germline CDR1 and CDR2: WNHNN and SYGVQD (reference sequence). Deletions cut 8 bases from V and 7 bases from J, with 12 bases between. The chain's CDR3 is CASATGINSPLHF. The CDR3 nucleotides are TGCGCCAGCGCAACAGGGATCAATTCACCCCTCCACTTT.

The J gene is TRBJ2-3, the V gene TRBV25-1; 9 bases align to TRBD2. The V gene end was trimmed by 3 bases and the J gene end by 2 bases; junction bases not matched to a gene: 6. CDR1 and CDR2 (germline): MGHDK, SYGVNS. This CDR3 spans 16 amino acids. As DNA, the CDR3 is TGTGCCAGCAGTGATACGGCGGGAGGGTCCACAGATACGCAGTATTTT. Translation gives CASSDTAGGSTDTQYF.

The chain employs TRBV27 and TRBJ2-7, with a possible D match to TRBD1 (8 bases). This CDR3 is 14 amino acids long. Trimming took off 8 bases at V and 3 bases at J, with 17 bases between the two ends. In germline, CDR1 is MNHEY, CDR2 SMNVEV (reference sequence). The CDR3 reads CASQKQGGYYEQYF. The DNA for the CDR3 is TGTGCCAGCCAAAAACAGGGGGGGTACTACGAGCAGTACTTC.

This rearrangement joins TRBV27 to TRBJ1-4; no firm D call. With 8 bases removed from V and 0 bases from J, the gap between germline ends came to 10 bases. CDR3 size: 14 residues. Germline V lookup: CDR1 MNHEY, CDR2 SMNVEV (reference sequence). The CDR3 DNA reads TGTGCCAGCGGCCCCGTTGCAACTAATGAAAAACTGTTTTTT. It encodes CASGPVATNEKLFF.

This chain links TRBV25-1 with TRBJ2-1, with 8 bases aligning to TRBD1. Germline CDR1 reads MGHDK; CDR2 reads SYGVNS. The CDR3 is 15 residues long. V lost 6 bases, J lost 6 bases, and 10 bases stayed unmatched. CDR3 sequence: CASRRGQGAINEQFF. In nucleotides, the CDR3 is TGTGCCAGCAGAAGAGGGCAGGGGGCAATCAATGAGCAGTTCTTC.

In nucleotides, the CDR3 is TGTGCCAGCAGTTTATCGAGAGGGACTATAGAGCCCCAGCATTTT. Translation: CASSLSRGTIEPQHF. V and J are TRBV28 and TRBJ1-5, with a possible D match to TRBD1 (5 bases). The ends were cut back, 1 base at V and 8 bases at J, with 15 bases in the middle. This CDR3 is 15 amino acids long. Germline V gene data show CDR1 as MDHEN and CDR2 as SYDVKM.

This chain links TRBV4-2 with TRBJ1-1; D is unclear. V was clipped by 2 bases and J by 5 bases, with 9 bases between them. The CDR3 is made up of 13 amino acids. The germline V gene encodes CDR1 LGHNA and CDR2 YNFKEQ. The CDR3 here is CASSQQAGTEAFF. CDR3 bases: TGTGCCAGCAGCCAACAGGCGGGTACTGAAGCTTTCTTT.

This chain uses TRBV15 with TRBJ2-2; the match to TRBD2 covers 12 bases. This CDR3 is 16 amino acids long. Germline CDR1 is LNHNV and CDR2 is YYDKDF (reference sequence). Trimming took 3 bases from V and 6 from J; bases not matched to a gene: 5. The CDR3 sequence: CATSSTSGRPSGELFF. CDR3 nucleotides: TGTGCCACCAGCAGCACTAGCGGGAGGCCCTCCGGGGAGCTGTTTTTT. Full variable domain (missing parts from reference TRBV15 and TRBJ2-2): DAMVIQNPRYQVTQFGKPVTLSCSQTLNHNVMYWYQQKSSQAPKLLFHYYDKDFNNEADTPDNFQSRRPNTSFCFLDIRSPGLGDTAMYLCATSSTSGRPSGELFFGEGSRLTVL.

This clone was seen a handful of times. This chain links TRBV9 with TRBJ2-2; the D is unclear. The CDR3 has 14 amino acids. Germline lookup yields CDR1 SGDLS and CDR2 YYNGEE. V lost 5 bases and J 1 base, leaving 9 bases between the germline ends. CDR3 DNA: TGTGCCAGCAGACAGCTCCTGAACACCGGGGAGCTGTTTTTT. This encodes CASRQLLNTGELFF.

The rearrangement links TRBV10-3 to TRBJ1-5, with D hard to call. Germline assignment: CDR1 ENHRY and CDR2 SYGVKD. Deletions cut 7 bases from V and 0 bases from J, with 7 bases between. The CDR3 totals 13 residues. CDR3 protein: CAITQDSNQPQHF. DNA for the CDR3: TGTGCCATCACGCAGGATAGCAATCAGCCCCAGCATTTT.

The rearrangement links TRBV19 to TRBJ2-3, with 8 positions matching TRBD2. V was pared by 4 bases and J by 2 bases, with 8 bases of the junction left unmatched. The germline gives CDR1 LNHDA, CDR2 SQIVND (reference sequence). This CDR3 comprises 16 residues. Here the CDR3 reads CASSNVLADYTDTQYF. The CDR3 nucleotides read TGTGCCAGTAGTAATGTACTAGCGGATTACACAGATACGCAGTATTTT.

V is TRBV27 and J is TRBJ1-4; D might be TRBD1 (5 bases). CDR3 length: 15 residues. Germline CDR1 reads MNHEY; CDR2 reads SMNVEV (reference sequence). The germline V and J ends were trimmed by 2 bases and 2 bases, with 9 bases remaining between them. The CDR3: CASSLTGLTNEKLFF. CDR3 nucleotides: TGTGCCAGCAGTTTAACAGGATTGACTAATGAAAAACTGTTTTTT.

The chain links TRBV7-8 to TRBJ2-7, with D perhaps TRBD1 (6 bases). The CDR3 is made up of 15 amino acids. The germline gives CDR1 SGHVS, CDR2 FQNEAQ. V lost 3 bases and J 0 bases, leaving 12 bases between the germline ends. The CDR3 sequence is CASSFRGLSSYEQYF. CDR3 nucleotides: TGTGCCAGCAGCTTCAGGGGATTGAGCTCCTACGAGCAGTACTTC. The entire variable domain, with the rest obtained from reference TRBV7-8 and TRBJ2-7, is as follows: GAGVSQSPRYKVAKRGQDVALRCDPISGHVSLFWYQQALGQGPEFLTYFQNEAQLDKSGLPSDRFFAERPEGSVSTLKIQRTQQEDSAVYLCASSFRGLSSYEQYFGPGTRLTVT.

The chain joins TRBV10-1 to TRBJ1-2; 9 nucleotides align to TRBD1. Per germline, CDR1 WNHNN and CDR2 SYGVQD (reference sequence). The CDR3 totals 14 residues. V lost 0 bases to trimming and J lost 8 bases; unmatched junction nucleotides: 4. The CDR3 DNA sequence: TGCGCCAGCAGTGAGTCGAGACAGGGGGGAGGCTACACCTTC. It translates to CASSESRQGGGYTF.

As DNA, the CDR3 is TGTGCCAGCAGTCCGACAGGGGAGGGCACTGAAGCTTTCTTT. Translated, it gives CASSPTGEGTEAFF. The gene calls are TRBV6-5 and TRBJ1-1; 8 nucleotides match TRBD1. CDR1 and CDR2 (germline): MNHEY, SVGAGI. The CDR3 extends over 14 amino acids. Germline trimming cut 5 bases from V and 4 bases from J; bases unmatched to any gene: 6.

This chain links TRBV27 with TRBJ2-3; D gene ambiguous. The V gene lost 6 bases and the J gene lost 4 bases, with 14 bases spanning the gap. Germline values: CDR1 MNHEY, CDR2 SMNVEV (reference sequence). The CDR3 is 14 residues long. The CDR3 sequence: CASSVLTDPDTQYF. The CDR3 DNA sequence: TGTGCCAGCAGCGTTCTCACAGATCCAGATACGCAGTATTTT.